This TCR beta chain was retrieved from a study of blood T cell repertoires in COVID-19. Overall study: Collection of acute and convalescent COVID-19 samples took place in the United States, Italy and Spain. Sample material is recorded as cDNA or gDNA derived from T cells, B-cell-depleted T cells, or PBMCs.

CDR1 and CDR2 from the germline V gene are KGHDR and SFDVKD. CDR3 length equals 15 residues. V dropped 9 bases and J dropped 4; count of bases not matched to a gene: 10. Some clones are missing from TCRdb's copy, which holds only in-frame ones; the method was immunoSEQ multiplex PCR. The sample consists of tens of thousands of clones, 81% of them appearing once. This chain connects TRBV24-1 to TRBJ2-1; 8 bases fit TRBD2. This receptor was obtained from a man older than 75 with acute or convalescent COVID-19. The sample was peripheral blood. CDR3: CATGQSGSGYNEQFF. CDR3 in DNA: TGTGCCACCGGACAAAGCGGGAGTGGGTACAATGAGCAGTTCTTC.